The 11 T cell receptor beta chains below all came from one sample that was sequenced in a study of T cell responses to AZD1222 COVID-19 vaccine. Using immunoSEQ multiplex PCR, the repertoire was profiled, and TCRdb retains in-frame clones only, with some absent. The repertoire has approximately 94,000 clones, around 87% of them found once; the top ten carry more than 3.5%. Sequences were derived from peripheral blood, sampled on day 0 of MenACWY control vaccination. The receptors shown here come from an adult in good health.

The gene calls are TRBV6-1 and TRBJ2-7; TRBD2 matches at 7 bases. V lost 1 base and J lost 5; bases outside the gene matches: 5. The CDR3 has 14 amino acids. The germline V gene encodes CDR1 MNHNS and CDR2 SASEGT. The CDR3 loop is CASSEGRTSDEQYF. The CDR3 DNA reads TGTGCCAGCAGTGAAGGGAGAACTAGCGACGAGCAGTACTTC.

The chain uses TRBV7-2 and TRBJ2-3; D gene uncertain. From germline, CDR1 is SGHTA and CDR2 FQGNSA. Trimming cost V 2 bases and J 2 bases, with 8 bases left between them. This CDR3 has 14 amino acids. CDR3 protein: CASSLRLTTDTQYF. The CDR3 DNA is TGTGCCAGCAGCTTAAGACTTACCACAGATACGCAGTATTTT.

The count of this clone is one. V is TRBV9 and J is TRBJ2-1; D is perhaps TRBD1 or TRBD2 (6 bases each). The ends were cut back, 3 bases at V and 5 bases at J, with 36 bases in the middle. The CDR3 is 22 residues long. Germline lookup yields CDR1 SGDLS and CDR2 YYNGEE. This CDR3 reads CASSAAGTLPLGGQIQNNEQFF. CDR3 bases: TGTGCCAGCAGCGCAGCAGGGACCCTACCTCTGGGAGGACAGATCCAAAACAATGAGCAGTTCTTC. Drawing the rest from reference TRBV9 and TRBJ2-1, the complete variable domain is DSGVTQTPKHLITATGQRVTLRCSPRSGDLSVYWYQQSLDQGLQFLIQYYNGEERAKGNILERFSAQQFPDLHSELNLSSLELGDSALYFCASSAAGTLPLGGQIQNNEQFFGPGTRLTVL.

The J gene is TRBJ1-3, the V gene TRBV7-8; D remains ambiguous. The V gene lost 4 bases and the J gene lost 3 bases, with 4 bases spanning the gap. The germline gives CDR1 SGHVS, CDR2 FQNEAQ. The CDR3 runs 12 residues. This CDR3 is CASSSFGNTIYF. DNA of the CDR3: TGTGCCAGCAGCTCCTTTGGAAACACCATATATTTT.

The chain couples TRBV6-2 or TRBV6-3 to TRBJ2-7, with TRBD2 matching 12 bases. J lost 3 bases, V lost 4 bases, and 4 bases had no gene match. The V gene's germline CDR1 is MNHEY and CDR2 SVGEGT. The CDR3 runs to 15 residues. CDR3 region: CASSSMGLAGYEQYF. In DNA, the CDR3 is TGTGCCAGCAGTTCGATGGGACTAGCGGGCTACGAGCAGTACTTC.

This chain uses TRBV3-1 (or the pseudogene TRBV3-2) with TRBJ2-1; the D gene is possibly TRBD2 (5 bases). The CDR3 consists of 13 residues. V lost 0 bases and J 6 bases, leaving 6 bases between the germline ends. Germline CDR1 is LGHDT and CDR2 is YNNKEL (reference sequence). CDR3: CASSQERVNEQFF. Here the CDR3 DNA reads TGTGCCAGCAGCCAAGAGAGGGTCAATGAGCAGTTCTTC.

This rearrangement joins TRBV28 to TRBJ1-4; TRBD1 matches 8 bases. J was trimmed by 2 bases and V by 10 bases; bases with no gene match: 6. Germline V gives CDR1 MDHEN, CDR2 SYDVKM. CDR3 length equals 14 residues. The CDR3 spells CAIRDRTTNEKLFF. The CDR3 DNA is TGTGCCATCCGGGACAGGACTACTAATGAAAAACTGTTTTTT.

The V gene is TRBV5-4, the J gene TRBJ1-6; D gene unclear. CDR3 size: 17 residues. The germline V gene has CDR1 SGHNT and CDR2 YYREEE (reference sequence). Between the trimmed V and J ends, which lost 0 bases and 7 bases, there was a span of 17 bases. The CDR3 DNA sequence: TGTGCCAGCAGCTTGGCGGGCCGCGCAGGCTCCAATTCACCCCTCCACTTT. Translated: CASSLAGRAGSNSPLHF.

This chain links TRBV7-6 with TRBJ1-5; a weak D match, TRBD1 (5 bases). Germline assignment: CDR1 SGHVS and CDR2 FNYEAQ. This CDR3 spans 17 amino acids. Trimming removed 1 base at V and 2 bases at J, with 15 bases between. Here the CDR3 reads CASSLVGAGLGNQPQHF. The CDR3 nucleotides read TGTGCCAGCAGCTTAGTAGGGGCGGGACTGGGCAATCAGCCCCAGCATTTT.

The gene calls are TRBV12-5 and TRBJ1-1; 7 nucleotides match TRBD1. The CDR3 is 13 amino acids. J was trimmed by 1 base and V by 5 bases; bases with no gene match: 1. Germline CDR1 and CDR2: LGHNT and FRNRAP. The CDR3 coding sequence is TGTGCTAGTGGTCAGGGGGGGAACACTGAAGCTTTCTTT. It yields the protein CASGQGGNTEAFF.

V and J are TRBV19 and TRBJ2-7, with D unclear. With 5 bases removed from V and 6 bases from J, the gap between germline ends came to 17 bases. Germline lookup yields CDR1 LNHDA and CDR2 SQIVND (reference sequence). CDR3 length equals 14 residues. The DNA of the CDR3 is TGTGCCAGTAGTGCCGGTAATGGGCCCGGCGAGCAGTACTTC. Its translation is CASSAGNGPGEQYF.